Many counts were recorded for the clone carrying this T cell receptor (beta chain). Antigen: not known. This sample stems from a study of T-cell memory formation after mild COVID-19. A single record per CDR3 protein comes from TCRdb applying MiXCR to the 5' RACE reads. Of some 250,000 distinct CDR3 sequences in the sample, 18% were seen once. Points from the study as a whole: There was no confirmation that second-wave clones peaking on day 37 were SARS-CoV-2 specific.

The trim removed 6 bases at V and 4 bases at J, leaving 8 bases unmatched. This CDR3 spans 18 amino acids. Per germline, CDR1 MNHEY and CDR2 SVGAGI. This chain uses TRBV6-5 with TRBJ2-6; TRBD2 matches at 14 bases. The sequence came from a man in his late teens or twenties who had mild COVID-19 (a few samples of this study predate the infection). Cell type and time point are not known. Sequenced input: PBMCs or a T cell subset sorted from them (not recorded which). This CDR3 reads CASSLGTSGGSGANVLTF. For the CDR3, the DNA is TGTGCCAGCAGCCTCGGGACTAGCGGGGGATCCGGGGCCAACGTCCTGACTTTC.